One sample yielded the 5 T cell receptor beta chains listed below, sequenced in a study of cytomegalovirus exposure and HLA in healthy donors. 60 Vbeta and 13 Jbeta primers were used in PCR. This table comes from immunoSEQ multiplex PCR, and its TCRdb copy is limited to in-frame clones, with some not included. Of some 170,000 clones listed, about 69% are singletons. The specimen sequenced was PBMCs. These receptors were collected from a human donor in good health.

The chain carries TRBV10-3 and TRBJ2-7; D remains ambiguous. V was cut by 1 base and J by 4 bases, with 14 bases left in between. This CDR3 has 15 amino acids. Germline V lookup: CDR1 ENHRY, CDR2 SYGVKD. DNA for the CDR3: TGTGCCATCAGTGAGTACTCAAGAAACGCTTACGAGCAGTACTTC. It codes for CAISEYSRNAYEQYF.

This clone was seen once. The CDR3 is CSVEVVWAGEQFF. CDR3 coding DNA: TGCAGCGTTGAAGTAGTGTGGGCCGGTGAGCAGTTCTTC. The chain employs TRBV29-1 and TRBJ2-1, with no clear D. Germline V gene lookup returns CDR1 SQVTM and CDR2 ANQGSEA. The CDR3 is 13 residues long. V lost 1 base and J lost 9, with 13 bases in between.

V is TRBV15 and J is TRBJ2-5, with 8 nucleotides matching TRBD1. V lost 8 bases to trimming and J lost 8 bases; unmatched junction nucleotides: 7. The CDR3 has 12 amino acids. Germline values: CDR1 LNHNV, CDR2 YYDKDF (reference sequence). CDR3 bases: TGTGCCACCTCCGGGACAGGAGAAACCCAGTACTTC. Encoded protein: CATSGTGETQYF.

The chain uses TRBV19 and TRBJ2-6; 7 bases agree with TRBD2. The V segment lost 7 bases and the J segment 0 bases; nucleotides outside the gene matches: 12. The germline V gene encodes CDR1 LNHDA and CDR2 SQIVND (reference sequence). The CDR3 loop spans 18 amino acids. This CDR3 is CASTMRVLATSGANVLTF. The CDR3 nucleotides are TGTGCCAGTACCATGCGGGTACTAGCGACCTCTGGGGCCAACGTCCTGACTTTC.

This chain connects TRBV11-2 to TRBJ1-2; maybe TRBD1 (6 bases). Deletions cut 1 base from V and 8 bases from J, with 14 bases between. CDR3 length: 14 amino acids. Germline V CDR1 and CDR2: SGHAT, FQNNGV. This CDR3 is CASSLAQGRGGYTF. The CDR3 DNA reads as TGTGCCAGCAGCTTAGCGCAGGGGCGCGGGGGCTACACCTTC.